One sample yielded the 31 T cell receptor beta chains listed below, sequenced in a study of blood T cell repertoires in COVID-19. Profiling relied on immunoSEQ multiplex PCR, and the TCRdb table lists in-frame clones only, not all of them. Among tens of thousands of clones listed, more than 75% were seen once. The sequenced material came from peripheral blood. These TCRs come from a human donor in a cohort sampled during active COVID-19.

The genes are TRBV7-2 and TRBJ2-5, with D unclear. This CDR3 comprises 11 residues. In germline, CDR1 is SGHTA, CDR2 FQGNSA. Trimming left V 5 bases short and J 4 bases short, with 5 bases between. The CDR3 here is CASSQAETQYF. The CDR3 coding sequence is TGTGCCAGCAGCCAAGCAGAGACCCAGTACTTC.

The V and J genes are TRBV15 and TRBJ2-7; weak D call: TRBD2 (6 bases). V shed 1 base and J shed 2 bases, with 12 bases lying between them. Germline V gives CDR1 LNHNV, CDR2 YYDKDF (reference sequence). The CDR3 has 15 residues. CDR3: CATSRGRERTYEQYF. The CDR3 region has the DNA TGTGCCACCAGCAGAGGTCGGGAGAGAACCTACGAGCAGTACTTC.

This clone occurred once. V is TRBV6-4 and J is TRBJ1-2; no clear D. The CDR3 has 14 residues. CDR1 MRHNA and CDR2 SNTAGT come from the germline V gene. V was cut by 0 bases and J by 4 bases, with 9 bases left in between. The CDR3 region has the DNA TGTGCCAGCAGTGACTCTGGTCTAGGCTATGGCTACACCTTC. It translates to CASSDSGLGYGYTF.

The chain carries TRBV4-2 and TRBJ1-3, with TRBD1 matching over 9 bases. The CDR3 has 17 residues. Germline trimming cut 0 bases from V and 2 bases from J; bases unmatched to any gene: 5. Germline-derived CDR1 and CDR2 are LGHNA and YNFKEQ. The CDR3 region has the DNA TGTGCCAGCAGCCAAGATCCCACAGGGGGCGCTGGAAACACCATATATTTT. Amino acids: CASSQDPTGGAGNTIYF.

This CDR3 reads CASSPGRGSYEQYF. The DNA for the CDR3 is TGTGCCAGCAGCCCGGGTCGGGGTTCGTACGAGCAGTACTTC. The chain uses TRBV7-6 and TRBJ2-7; tentative D call: TRBD2 (5 bases). Germline lookup yields CDR1 SGHVS and CDR2 FNYEAQ. V was trimmed by 5 bases and J by 4 bases, leaving 15 bases between them. The CDR3 loop spans 14 amino acids.

The gene calls are TRBV5-6 and TRBJ2-7, with 9 bases matching TRBD1. The CDR3 has 17 residues. Losses at the gene ends were 3 bases for V and 4 bases for J; bases not matched to a gene: 14. Looked up from germline, CDR1 is SGHDT and CDR2 is YYEEEE. The CDR3, as DNA: TGTGCCAGCAGCTCGGGACAGGGATATAGGTTTCGGTACGAGCAGTACTTC. Its translation: CASSSGQGYRFRYEQYF.

The rearrangement joins TRBV18 to TRBJ2-3, with D possibly matching TRBD2 (5 bases). The CDR3 covers 13 residues. Trimming removed 2 bases at V and 8 bases at J, with 11 bases between. The germline V gene encodes CDR1 KGHSH and CDR2 LQKENI. Here the CDR3 reads CASSPRGQVTQYF. Here the CDR3 DNA reads TGTGCCAGCTCACCAAGAGGGCAGGTTACGCAGTATTTT. The entire variable domain, with the rest obtained from reference TRBV18 and TRBJ2-3, is as follows: NAGVMQNPRHLVRRRGQEARLRCSPMKGHSHVYWYRQLPEEGLKFMVYLQKENIIDESGMPKERFSAEFPKEGPSILRIQQVVRGDSAAYFCASSPRGQVTQYFGPGTRLTVL.

The V and J genes are TRBV27 and TRBJ2-2; TRBD2 agrees at 7 bases. Trimming at V came to 5 bases and at J to 7 bases, leaving 13 bases not matched to a gene. Germline loops: CDR1 MNHEY, CDR2 SMNVEV (reference sequence). The CDR3 has 16 amino acids. The CDR3 spells CASSPSGGSEIGELFF. The CDR3 coding sequence is TGTGCCAGCAGTCCTTCTGGCGGGAGCGAGATCGGGGAGCTGTTTTTT.

This clone was seen just once. The J gene is TRBJ2-7, the V gene TRBV12-3 or TRBV12-4, with 7 bases fitting TRBD2. J was trimmed by 4 bases and V by 7 bases; bases with no gene match: 4. The CDR3 is 12 residues long. The CDR3 nucleotides are TGTGCCAGCACCCTGGGGGGGTACGAGCAGTACTTC. This sequence encodes CASTLGGYEQYF.

This sequence joins TRBV6-5 and TRBJ2-5; 8 bases map to TRBD1. The ends lost 8 bases at V and 0 bases at J; junction bases unmatched: 8. The CDR3 spans 15 residues. Germline-derived CDR1 and CDR2 are MNHEY and SVGAGI. The CDR3 loop reads CASWRGQAYQETQYF. In DNA, the CDR3 is TGTGCCAGCTGGAGGGGACAGGCGTACCAAGAGACCCAGTACTTC.

This chain connects TRBV7-9 to TRBJ1-4, with TRBD1 matching 11 bases. Germline CDR1 SEHNR, CDR2 FQNEAQ (reference sequence). The CDR3 has 16 amino acids. Losses at the gene ends were 2 bases for V and 8 bases for J; bases not matched to a gene: 7. The CDR3 protein is CASSLRGQGEREKLFF. The CDR3 DNA reads TGTGCCAGCAGCTTAAGGGGACAGGGGGAGAGGGAAAAACTGTTTTTT.

V and J are TRBV18 and TRBJ2-6; TRBD1 is a possible D gene (5 bases). Germline CDR1 and CDR2: KGHSH and LQKENI. V was pared by 3 bases and J by 0 bases, with 9 bases between. CDR3 length: 16 residues. The CDR3 loop reads CASSPVGVSGANVLTF. The CDR3 DNA reads TGTGCCAGCTCACCGGTAGGGGTCTCTGGGGCCAACGTCCTGACTTTC.

This clone showed up just once. J is TRBJ1-2 and V is TRBV3-1 (or the pseudogene TRBV3-2), with 9 bases matching TRBD1. The CDR3 runs to 15 residues. Germline CDR1 and CDR2: LGHDT and YNNKEL (reference sequence). V gave up 4 bases and J gave up 4 bases; unmatched junction bases: 7. CDR3 loop: CASSPGQGRSYGYTF. Here the CDR3 DNA reads TGTGCCAGCAGCCCGGGACAGGGAAGAAGCTATGGCTACACCTTC.

This clone was detected once. The chain joins TRBV7-9 to TRBJ2-5; D unclear. This CDR3 contains 12 residues. Per germline, CDR1 SEHNR and CDR2 FQNEAQ (reference sequence). The V end was cut by 2 bases, the J end by 4 bases, with 5 bases between. CDR3 nucleotides: TGTGCCAGCAGCTTAAGCTTAGAGACCCAGTACTTC. It encodes CASSLSLETQYF.

The J gene is TRBJ2-5, the V gene TRBV5-1, with 10 positions matching TRBD2. Germline-derived CDR1 and CDR2 are SGHRS and YFSETQ. The trim removed 0 bases at V and 5 bases at J, leaving 1 base unmatched. This CDR3 contains 14 residues. CDR3 nucleotide sequence: TGCGCCAGCAGCTTGGAACTAGCGGGGGAGACCCAGTACTTC. This gives the protein CASSLELAGETQYF. The whole variable domain, filled in from reference TRBV5-1 and TRBJ2-5, reads KAGVTQTPRYLIKTRGQQVTLSCSPISGHRSVSWYQQTPGQGLQFLFEYFSETQRNKGNFPGRFSGRQFSNSRSEMNVSTLELGDSALYLCASSLELAGETQYFGPGTRLLVL.

V gene TRBV7-9 combines with J gene TRBJ1-1, with TRBD1 matching over 7 bases. This CDR3 is built from 14 residues. Germline lookup yields CDR1 SEHNR and CDR2 FQNEAQ (reference sequence). The ends lost 3 bases at V and 1 base at J; junction bases unmatched: 2. The CDR3: CASSLGTENTEAFF. The CDR3 DNA reads as TGTGCCAGCAGCTTGGGGACAGAGAACACTGAAGCTTTCTTT.

This clone was recorded only once. The rearrangement joins TRBV5-4 to TRBJ1-2; tentative D call: TRBD1 (6 bases). Germline V gives CDR1 SGHNT, CDR2 YYREEE (reference sequence). Trimming took off 4 bases at V and 6 bases at J, with 19 bases between the two ends. This CDR3 region has 15 residues. The CDR3: CASSPGQGPLDGYTF. In nucleotides, the CDR3 is TGTGCCAGCAGCCCGGGACAAGGTCCTCTGGATGGCTACACCTTC. Looking up the rest from reference TRBV5-4 and TRBJ1-2 gives the full variable domain: ETGVTQSPTHLIKTRGQQVTLRCSSQSGHNTVSWYQQALGQGPQFIFQYYREEENGRGNFPPRFSGLQFPNYSSELNVNALELDDSALYLCASSPGQGPLDGYTFGSGTRLTVV.

This chain uses TRBV5-8 with TRBJ1-5, with D possibly being TRBD1 (6 bases). The CDR3 consists of 15 residues. The V gene's germline CDR1 is SGHTS and CDR2 YDEGEE. Trimming stripped 4 bases from V and 1 base from J, with 12 bases between. The CDR3 sequence: CASSPGGGSNQPQHF. The CDR3 DNA is TGTGCCAGCAGCCCCGGGGGGGGCAGCAATCAGCCCCAGCATTTT.

V gene TRBV25-1 combines with J gene TRBJ2-7; 7 bases map to TRBD2. Germline CDR1 is MGHDK and CDR2 is SYGVNS. The CDR3 covers 13 residues. Germline trimming cut 5 bases from V and 3 bases from J; bases unmatched to any gene: 4. CDR3 loop: CASSLTSSYEQYF. The CDR3 bases are TGTGCCAGCAGTTTGACTAGCAGCTACGAGCAGTACTTC.

The J gene is TRBJ2-3, the V gene TRBV19; 7 positions agree with TRBD2. Looked up from germline, CDR1 is LNHDA and CDR2 is SQIVND (reference sequence). J lost 9 bases, V lost 1 base, and 1 base had no gene match. The CDR3 is made up of 12 amino acids. For the CDR3, the DNA is TGTGCCAGTAGTATAGCGGGGGGAACGCAGTATTTT. Encoded protein: CASSIAGGTQYF.

The genes are TRBV11-1 and TRBJ1-1; no firm D call. There are 13 residues in the CDR3. Looked up from germline, CDR1 is SGHAT and CDR2 is FQDESV (reference sequence). Trimming left V 1 base short and J 8 bases short, with 11 bases between. CDR3 protein: CASSLDQTQEAFF. CDR3 in DNA: TGTGCCAGCAGCTTAGATCAAACCCAGGAAGCTTTCTTT.

The rearrangement joins TRBV19 to TRBJ1-5; 9 bases map to TRBD1. CDR1 and CDR2 from the germline V gene are LNHDA and SQIVND (reference sequence). There are 15 residues in the CDR3. The trim removed 1 base at V and 7 bases at J, leaving 5 bases unmatched. As DNA, the CDR3 is TGTGCCAGTAGTATAGCCGGGACAGGGCGGCAGCCCCAGCATTTT. Translating gives CASSIAGTGRQPQHF.

This clone was observed a single time. The chain employs TRBV9 and TRBJ1-5; D unclear. The CDR3 is 15 residues long. Between the trimmed V and J ends, which lost 2 bases and 0 bases, there was a span of 9 bases. Germline V CDR1 and CDR2: SGDLS, YYNGEE. CDR3: CASSVTWSSNQPQHF. CDR3 in DNA: TGTGCCAGCAGCGTCACATGGTCTAGCAATCAGCCCCAGCATTTT.

The CDR3 nucleotides read TGCAGTGCTCTCGGACAGCCCCAAGCTTTCTTT. Amino acid sequence: CSALGQPQAFF. The chain links TRBV20-1 to TRBJ1-1; D is possibly TRBD1 (6 bases). The ends were cut back, 5 bases at V and 9 bases at J, with 13 bases in the middle. Germline CDR1 is DFQATT and CDR2 is SNEGSKA (reference sequence). The CDR3 consists of 11 residues.

The chain carries TRBV7-8 and TRBJ2-5; 7 bases are shared with TRBD2. After removal of 5 bases from V and 5 bases from J, the junction contained 11 bases not matched to a gene. The germline V gene encodes CDR1 SGHVS and CDR2 FQNEAQ. This CDR3 comprises 15 residues. In nucleotides, the CDR3 is TGTGCCAGCAGCAGGCGTGCGGGGGAGGAGGAGACCCAGTACTTC. Its protein product is CASSRRAGEEETQYF. Full variable domain (missing parts from reference TRBV7-8 and TRBJ2-5): GAGVSQSPRYKVAKRGQDVALRCDPISGHVSLFWYQQALGQGPEFLTYFQNEAQLDKSGLPSDRFFAERPEGSVSTLKIQRTQQEDSAVYLCASSRRAGEEETQYFGPGTRLLVL.

The chain employs TRBV6-5 and TRBJ1-3; maybe TRBD1 (5 bases). Trimming took off 7 bases at V and 0 bases at J, with 10 bases between the two ends. The CDR3 contains 14 residues. Germline-derived CDR1 and CDR2 are MNHEY and SVGAGI. CDR3 amino acids: CASKKGSSGNTIYF. The CDR3 nucleotides are TGTGCCAGCAAAAAGGGGTCCTCTGGAAACACCATATATTTT.

The chain recombines TRBV11-2 with TRBJ2-7, with 11 bases lining up with TRBD1. Trimming removed 1 base from V and 2 bases from J; junction bases left unmatched: 4. The CDR3 has 16 amino acids. The germline CDR1 and CDR2 sequences are SGHAT and FQNNGV. The CDR3 bases are TGTGCCAGCAGCTTAGGGGGGACAGGGGGAGCCTACGAGCAGTACTTC. This translates into CASSLGGTGGAYEQYF.

This chain joins TRBV19 and TRBJ2-6, with D possibly matching TRBD1 (6 bases). The CDR3 length is 17 residues. V was cut by 2 bases and J by 2 bases, with 13 bases left in between. Per germline, CDR1 LNHDA and CDR2 SQIVND (reference sequence). CDR3 region: CASSINRVLAGANVLTF. DNA for the CDR3: TGTGCCAGTAGTATAAACAGGGTTTTGGCTGGGGCCAACGTCCTGACTTTC.

The chain recombines TRBV4-2 with TRBJ2-1; D is possibly TRBD2 (6 bases). Trimming pared 4 bases from V and 9 bases from J, leaving 19 bases between. CDR3 length: 15 amino acids. Per germline, CDR1 LGHNA and CDR2 YNFKEQ. CDR3 amino acids: CASSPAFSGRGEQFF. CDR3 sequence (DNA): TGTGCCAGCAGCCCCGCCTTTTCGGGGCGGGGTGAGCAGTTCTTC.

The chain employs TRBV24-1 and TRBJ2-2; 7 bases line up with TRBD1. J gave up 7 bases and V 7 bases, and 8 bases lay outside the gene matches. The CDR3 covers 14 residues. Germline V gene lookup returns CDR1 KGHDR and CDR2 SFDVKD. CDR3 amino acids: CATSYRGLGGELFF. CDR3 DNA: TGTGCCACCAGCTACAGGGGATTGGGCGGGGAGCTGTTTTTT.

This chain uses TRBV5-1 with TRBJ2-7, with TRBD2 matching 7 bases. CDR1 and CDR2 from the germline V gene are SGHRS and YFSETQ. With 0 bases clipped from V and 2 bases from J, the junction kept 14 bases outside the gene matches. The CDR3 is 18 amino acids. CDR3 nucleotide sequence: TGCGCCAGCAGCTTGGCCGCCTATCAGGGAGGGGAAGCCTACGAGCAGTACTTC. Translation: CASSLAAYQGGEAYEQYF.